Presented here are 8 T cell receptor beta chains from one specimen sequenced in a study of shared clonotypes between healthy human individuals. Profiling relied on immunoSEQ multiplex PCR, and the TCRdb table lists in-frame clones only, not all of them. Of some 2,100,000 clones in the sample, under 97% were seen once. The sequenced sample was naive CD4+ T cells sorted from blood. Subset of the sample: CD45RA+ positively selected. The receptors were sampled from a man aged 18 to 29 in good health.

This clone was seen only once. The V gene is TRBV27, the J gene TRBJ1-6; unclear D gene. CDR1 and CDR2 (germline): MNHEY, SMNVEV (reference sequence). The ends were cut back, 3 bases at V and 3 bases at J, with 6 bases in the middle. The CDR3 consists of 14 residues. In nucleotides, the CDR3 is TGTGCCAGCAGTTTGGAATACTATAATTCACCCCTCCACTTT. Encoded protein: CASSLEYYNSPLHF.

The chain carries TRBV28 and TRBJ2-7; 8 bases match TRBD1. V trimming: 5 bases; J trimming: 0 bases; junction bases outside the gene matches: 6. Germline CDR1 is MDHEN and CDR2 is SYDVKM. This CDR3 has 15 residues. CDR3 residues: CASSGRDRNSYEQYF. CDR3 nucleotides: TGTGCCAGCAGTGGCCGGGACAGGAACTCCTACGAGCAGTACTTC.

The chain combines TRBV30 with TRBJ1-4; tentatively, D is TRBD1 (5 bases). The CDR3 length is 15 residues. Germline assignment: CDR1 GTSNPN and CDR2 SVGIG (reference sequence). Trimming took off 4 bases at V and 5 bases at J, with 17 bases between the two ends. CDR3 sequence (DNA): TGTGCCTGGACCACACGGGGGACGGGGAATGAAAAACTGTTTTTT. It encodes CAWTTRGTGNEKLFF.

The chain recombines TRBV10-3 with TRBJ2-7; perhaps TRBD2 as D (5 bases). Germline lookup yields CDR1 ENHRY and CDR2 SYGVKD. The CDR3 length is 11 residues. V shed 9 bases and J shed 4 bases, with 10 bases lying between them. CDR3 in DNA: TGTGCCATGGGCCGGAGGTACGAGCAGTACTTC. Its translation: CAMGRRYEQYF.

The rearrangement joins TRBV11-1 to TRBJ1-4; D not certain. CDR3 length: 12 amino acids. The germline V gene encodes CDR1 SGHAT and CDR2 FQDESV (reference sequence). With 4 bases removed from V and 6 bases from J, the gap between germline ends came to 6 bases. CDR3 DNA sequence: TGTGCCAGCAGCTCCCGGGATGAAAAACTGTTTTTT. Protein sequence: CASSSRDEKLFF. Based on the CDR3 plus reference TRBV11-1 and TRBJ1-4, the full variable domain is EAEVAQSPRYKITEKSQAVAFWCDPISGHATLYWYRQILGQGPELLVQFQDESVVDDSQLPKDRFSAERLKGVDSTLKIQPAELGDSAMYLCASSSRDEKLFFGSGTQLSVL.

The chain joins TRBV11-2 to TRBJ1-1; TRBD1 matches at 8 bases. The CDR3 is 18 residues long. J lost 6 bases, V lost 1 base, and 16 bases had no gene match. Germline loops: CDR1 SGHAT, CDR2 FQNNGV. The CDR3 DNA sequence: TGTGCCAGCAGCTTAGCAATGGCCACGACAGGGGCTTTCCCTGAAGCTTTCTTT. Protein: CASSLAMATTGAFPEAFF.

The rearrangement links TRBV27 to TRBJ2-7; perhaps D is TRBD1 or TRBD2 (5 bases each). Deletions cut 3 bases from V and 2 bases from J, with 11 bases between. The CDR3 length is 14 residues. CDR1 and CDR2 from the germline V gene are MNHEY and SMNVEV (reference sequence). CDR3 nucleotide sequence: TGTGCCAGCAGTTTTTCGGGGCCTCCCTACGAGCAGTACTTC. Amino acids: CASSFSGPPYEQYF.

The V and J genes are TRBV11-2 and TRBJ2-5; TRBD1 agrees at 9 bases. This CDR3 is 15 amino acids long. V shed 5 bases, J shed 5 bases, and the junction held 9 bases outside the gene matches. From germline, CDR1 is SGHAT and CDR2 FQNNGV. CDR3 residues: CASSQGQGRGETQYF. In nucleotides, the CDR3 is TGTGCCAGCAGCCAGGGACAGGGCAGGGGCGAGACCCAGTACTTC.